This T cell receptor (beta chain) is from a study of OX40 agonist ivuxolimab in advanced cancers. Collection of blood occurred at baseline, at cycle 4 day 1, and at cycle 7 day 1. Measured with immunoSEQ multiplex PCR; TCRdb has only the in-frame clones, and not every one. The sample includes around 84,000 clones, about 90% of them seen just once. Germline-derived CDR1 and CDR2 are ENHRY and SYGVKD. Losses at the gene ends were 6 bases for V and 0 bases for J; bases not matched to a gene: 4. The CDR3 consists of 15 residues. Study-level results: The investigators did not determine what antigen specificity the expanded peripheral T cells had. CD4+ T cells averaged fewer expanded clones than CD8+ T cells.

Of note for this clone: Its specificity is unknown.

The gene calls are TRBV10-3 and TRBJ2-3; the match to TRBD2 covers 9 bases. The receptor's source is an adult with an advanced solid tumor such as melanoma, head and neck, liver or kidney cancer. The sequenced sample was CD4+ or CD8+ T cells sorted from blood, obtained in a trial of the OX40 agonist ivuxolimab. CDR3 in amino acids: CAISATSGSTDTQYF. CDR3 sequence (DNA): TGTGCCATCAGCGCTACTAGCGGGAGCACAGATACGCAGTATTTT.